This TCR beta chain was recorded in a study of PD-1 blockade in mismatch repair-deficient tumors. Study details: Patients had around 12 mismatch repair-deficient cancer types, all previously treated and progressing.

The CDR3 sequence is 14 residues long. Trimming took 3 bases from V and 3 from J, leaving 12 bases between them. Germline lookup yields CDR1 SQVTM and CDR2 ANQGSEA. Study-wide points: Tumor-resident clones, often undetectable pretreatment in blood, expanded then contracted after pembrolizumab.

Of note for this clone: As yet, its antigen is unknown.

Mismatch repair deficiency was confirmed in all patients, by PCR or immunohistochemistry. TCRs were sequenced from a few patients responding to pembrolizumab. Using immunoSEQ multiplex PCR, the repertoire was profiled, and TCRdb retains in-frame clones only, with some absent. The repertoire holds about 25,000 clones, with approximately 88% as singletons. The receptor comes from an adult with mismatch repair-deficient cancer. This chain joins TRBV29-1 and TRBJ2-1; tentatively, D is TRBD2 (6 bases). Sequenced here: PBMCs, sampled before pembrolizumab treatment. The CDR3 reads CSVERGGNYNEQFF. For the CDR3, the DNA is TGCAGCGTTGAGAGGGGAGGTAACTACAATGAGCAGTTCTTC.